This T cell receptor (beta chain) was sequenced for a study of blood T cell repertoires in COVID-19. Germline CDR1 reads LGHNA; CDR2 reads YNFKEQ. The V and J ends lost 0 bases and 4 bases respectively, with 10 bases between them. The CDR3 runs to 15 residues. About this clone: The same CDR3 arises from other DNA sequences in this sample as well.

Assay: immunoSEQ multiplex PCR; the TCRdb copy retains only in-frame clones and omits some. The sample holds 250,000 to 350,000 clones, roughly 91% seen once. The material sequenced was PBMCs or T cells enriched from blood (not recorded which). This sequence originates from a woman between 50 and 59 years old who had been exposed to COVID-19. This chain joins TRBV4-2 and TRBJ1-5; D may be TRBD1 (5 bases). CDR3 residues: CASSQEGRDNQPQHF. In nucleotides, the CDR3 is TGTGCCAGCAGCCAAGAGGGCAGGGATAATCAGCCCCAGCATTTT.